This is a list of T cell receptor beta chains from one sample in a study of chemoradiotherapy in HPV16-positive cancers. Here immunoSEQ multiplex PCR was the method, and the copy in TCRdb shows in-frame clones only, minus some. The data hold about 68,000 clones, with 88% observed a single time. Sequenced material: blood, taken from a patient who underwent chemoradiotherapy. The receptors were sampled from a human donor with HPV-associated anogenital cancer. The CDR3 runs from the conserved cysteine through the conserved F or W. The D gene is left open where the match is weak. Rows may omit the clone size; those that give it use once, few, many or a size class.

D | J | size | V | CDR3 | DNA
TRBD1 | TRBJ1-2 | . | TRBV28 | CASSSLSTGNYGYTF | TGTGCCAGCAGTTCGTTATCGACAGGGAACTATGGCTACACCTTC
. | TRBJ1-4 | once | TRBV30 | CAWSARGGVNEKLFF | TGTGCCTGGAGTGCCCGGGGGGGCGTGAATGAAAAACTGTTTTTT
. | TRBJ2-7 | few | TRBV5-6 | CASSYSLAWTYEQYF | TGTGCCAGCAGCTATTCCCTCGCGTGGACCTACGAGCAGTACTTC
TRBD1 | TRBJ2-7 | . | TRBV6-6 | CASSPRDRIYEQYF | TGTGCCAGCAGTCCCCGGGACAGGATCTACGAGCAGTACTTC
. | TRBJ1-3 | . | TRBV9 | CASSPYGVGSGNTIYF | TGTGCCAGCAGCCCTTACGGAGTGGGCTCTGGAAACACCATATATTTT
TRBD1 | TRBJ2-7 | once | TRBV29-1 | CSVGTGTGWEQYF | TGCAGCGTTGGAACCGGGACAGGGTGGGAGCAGTACTTC
TRBD1 | TRBJ2-1 | . | TRBV11-2 | CASSLGTDFLSYNEQFF | TGTGCCAGCAGCCTGGGGACAGACTTCCTCTCCTACAATGAGCAGTTCTTC
. | TRBJ2-3 | . | TRBV11-2 | CASSAGDFFPGDTQYF | TGTGCCAGCAGCGCAGGGGACTTTTTCCCTGGGGATACGCAGTATTTT
. | TRBJ2-5 | . | TRBV5-1 | CASSGELRETQYF | TGCGCCAGCAGCGGGGAGCTCCGGGAGACCCAGTACTTC
. | TRBJ2-3 | . | TRBV6-1 | CASRIILGGTDTQYF | TGTGCCAGCAGAATAATATTAGGGGGTACAGATACGCAGTATTTT
TRBD1 | TRBJ1-1 | once | TRBV6-1 | CASRDRGGPNTEAFF | TGTGCCAGCAGGGACAGGGGCGGACCGAACACTGAAGCTTTCTTT
TRBD2 | TRBJ2-1 | . | TRBV9 | CASSVRGDGEQFF | TGTGCCAGCAGCGTACGGGGGGACGGAGAGCAGTTCTTC
TRBD1 | TRBJ1-1 | . | TRBV30 | CAWSHQGGHTGTGEMNTEAFF | TGTGCCTGGAGCCACCAAGGGGGCCATACCGGGACAGGGGAGATGAACACTGAAGCTTTCTTT
TRBD2 | TRBJ2-3 | . | TRBV2 | CASSDRLAALDTQYF | TGTGCCAGCAGTGATCGCCTAGCGGCACTAGATACGCAGTATTTT
. | TRBJ1-1 | . | TRBV30 | CAWKNTRATEAFF | TGTGCCTGGAAGAACACCAGGGCCACTGAAGCTTTCTTT
TRBD1 | TRBJ2-7 | . | TRBV7-7 | CASSHDRDSEQYF | TGTGCCAGCAGCCACGACAGGGATAGCGAGCAGTACTTC
. | TRBJ1-3 | . | TRBV6-5 | CASSYSIGISGNTIYF | TGTGCCAGCAGTTACTCTATCGGGATCTCTGGAAACACCATATATTTT
TRBD1 | TRBJ2-2 | . | TRBV2 | CASRAIGTGNGPGELFF | TGTGCCAGCAGAGCAATAGGGACAGGGAATGGGCCCGGGGAGCTGTTTTTT
TRBD1 | TRBJ1-6 | . | TRBV19 | CASSMGQGYNSPLHF | TGTGCCAGTAGTATGGGACAGGGCTATAATTCACCCCTCCACTTT
. | TRBJ2-3 | . | TRBV5-1 | CASAGGESRTDTQYF | TGCGCCAGCGCAGGTGGGGAGTCGAGGACAGATACGCAGTATTTT
. | TRBJ1-1 | . | TRBV21-1 | CASSKSGGQKAFF | TGTGCCAGCAGCAAAAGTGGGGGACAGAAAGCTTTCTTT
. | TRBJ2-7 | . | TRBV25-1 | CASIGDYSYEQYF | TGTGCCAGCATAGGAGACTACAGCTACGAGCAGTACTTC
TRBD2 | TRBJ2-7 | . | TRBV5-1 | CASSWSSGSSVGEQYF | TGCGCCAGCAGCTGGTCTAGCGGGAGTTCGGTAGGCGAGCAGTACTTC
. | TRBJ2-3 | . | TRBV7-2 | CASSFQGTDTQYF | TGTGCCAGCAGCTTCCAGGGCACAGATACGCAGTATTTT
. | TRBJ1-2 | . | TRBV12-5 | CASGPGHYGYTF | TGTGCTAGTGGTCCGGGACACTATGGCTACACCTTC
TRBD1 | TRBJ1-2 | . | TRBV5-4 | CASSGGTGSVFWGYTF | TGTGCCAGCAGCGGAGGGACAGGTTCCGTTTTTTGGGGCTACACCTTC
. | TRBJ1-6 | . | TRBV6-6 | CASSTGGHRSPLHF | TGTGCCAGCAGCACGGGGGGGCACCGATCACCCCTCCACTTT
TRBD2 | TRBJ2-1 | . | TRBV2 | CASSEVGSGEYYNEQFF | TGTGCCAGCAGTGAAGTTGGTAGCGGGGAATACTACAATGAGCAGTTCTTC
TRBD1 | TRBJ1-3 | few | TRBV9 | CASNRQGGNTIYF | TGTGCCAGCAATCGACAGGGGGGAAACACCATATATTTT
. | TRBJ2-5 | . | TRBV6-1 | CASSASGVRETQYF | TGTGCCAGCAGTGCTTCAGGGGTAAGGGAGACCCAGTACTTC
. | TRBJ2-1 | . | TRBV5-1 | CASSLEGLETNEQFF | TGCGCCAGCAGCTTGGAGGGGCTAGAAACCAATGAGCAGTTCTTC
. | TRBJ2-1 | . | TRBV2 | CASSMTGYNEQFF | TGTGCCAGCAGCATGACAGGTTACAATGAGCAGTTCTTC
TRBD1 | TRBJ1-2 | . | TRBV2 | CASRAGTGNGYTF | TGTGCCAGCAGGGCCGGGACAGGGAATGGCTACACCTTC
. | TRBJ1-3 | . | TRBV28 | CASSLTRRNTIYF | TGTGCCAGCAGCTTGACACGACGAAACACCATATATTTT
. | TRBJ2-1 | . | TRBV5-1 | CASSLERAMGEQFF | TGCGCCAGCAGCTTGGAGCGGGCAATGGGTGAGCAGTTCTTC
. | TRBJ1-1 | . | TRBV6-1 | CASSKERGTGNTEAFF | TGTGCCAGCAGTAAAGAGAGGGGCACTGGCAACACTGAAGCTTTCTTT
TRBD1 | TRBJ1-6 | . | TRBV30 | CAWSEQGNSPLHF | TGTGCCTGGAGTGAACAGGGGAATTCACCCCTCCACTTT
TRBD2 | TRBJ2-1 | . | TRBV28 | CASSQWGSSGSRHEQFF | TGTGCCAGCAGCCAATGGGGGTCTAGCGGGAGTAGGCATGAGCAGTTCTTC
TRBD2 | TRBJ2-1 | once | TRBV7-2 | CASSLDPRLAGGKYNEQFF | TGTGCCAGCAGCTTAGACCCCCGGTTAGCGGGGGGGAAATACAATGAGCAGTTCTTC
. | TRBJ1-3 | . | TRBV10-3 | CAINSPGNTIYF | TGTGCCATCAACTCTCCGGGAAACACCATATATTTT
. | TRBJ1-6 | . | TRBV5-1 | CASSSGGSSYNSPLHF | TGCGCCAGCAGTTCGGGAGGGAGCTCCTATAATTCACCCCTCCACTTT
. | TRBJ1-4 | . | TRBV2 | CATQREVRENEKLFF | TGTGCCACCCAGAGGGAGGTCAGGGAAAATGAAAAACTGTTTTTT
TRBD1 | TRBJ2-7 | . | TRBV29-1 | CSASGTGAYEQYF | TGCAGCGCCTCCGGGACAGGGGCCTACGAGCAGTACTTC
. | TRBJ1-2 | . | TRBV5-4 | CASSLEQGGFINYGYTF | TGTGCCAGCAGCTTGGAACAGGGAGGGTTTATAAACTATGGCTACACCTTC
. | TRBJ1-1 | . | TRBV7-8 | CASSLGTVNEAFF | TGTGCCAGCAGCTTAGGGACCGTCAACGAAGCTTTCTTT
. | TRBJ2-7 | . | TRBV27 | CASSDNPYEQYF | TGTGCCAGCAGTGACAATCCCTACGAGCAGTACTTC
. | TRBJ1-1 | . | TRBV18 | CASSVVRGTEAFF | TGTGCCAGCTCAGTCGTCAGAGGCACTGAAGCTTTCTTT
TRBD2 | TRBJ2-2 | . | TRBV5-1 | CASSFTTSGRNTGELFF | TGCGCCAGCAGCTTTACTACTAGCGGGAGGAACACCGGGGAGCTGTTTTTT
TRBD1 | TRBJ2-7 | few | TRBV29-1 | CSGSRGQGYEQYF | TGCAGCGGCTCAAGGGGACAGGGCTACGAGCAGTACTTC